Listed below are T cell receptor beta chains from one sample, sequenced in a study of CD8 T cells in ankylosing spondylitis. TCRdb analysed the 5' RACE reads with MiXCR anew, one entry per CDR3 protein. The sample contains 500,000 or so distinct CDR3 sequences, under 5.5% of which appear only once. Sequences were obtained from blood, either unsorted or a sorted T cell fraction (not recorded which). These receptors were taken from a male donor with ankylosing spondylitis. Each CDR3 is given with its conserved first and last residue. Each record gives: J gene, clone size, V gene, D gene, CDR3 protein, CDR3 DNA. A D gene is named only where the DNA matches it firmly. Size is stated for part of the rows, as once, few or many counts, or as a class when the clone is expanded.

>TRBJ2-3|few|TRBV20-1|TRBD2
CSAYPTSGGYTQYF
TGCAGTGCTTACCCGACTAGCGGGGGGTATACGCAGTATTTT
>TRBJ2-3|NA|TRBV20-1|NA
CSAMDSMPFSTDTQYF
TGCAGTGCCATGGATTCCATGCCTTTTAGCACAGATACGCAGTATTTT
>TRBJ2-7|many|TRBV5-1|TRBD1
CASSLMGQGGEEQYF
TGCGCCAGCAGCTTGATGGGACAGGGAGGAGAAGAGCAGTACTTC
>TRBJ2-3|many|TRBV12-3/TRBV12-4|NA
CASRRDGDTQYF
TGTGCCAGCAGAAGAGACGGAGATACGCAGTATTTT
>TRBJ2-5|many|TRBV11-2|NA
CASSQGVAEQETQYF
TGTGCCAGCAGCCAAGGGGTAGCAGAACAAGAGACCCAGTACTTC
>TRBJ1-1|many|TRBV3-1|NA
CASSQVYSGNTEAFF
TGTGCCAGCAGCCAAGTGTACTCCGGGAACACTGAAGCTTTCTTT
>TRBJ2-7|many|TRBV6-2/TRBV6-3|NA
CASSYGGNEQYF
TGTGCCAGCAGTTACGGGGGAAACGAGCAGTACTTC
>TRBJ1-2|many|TRBV11-2|NA
CASSLARFYGYTF
TGTGCCAGCAGCTTAGCCAGATTCTATGGCTACACCTTC
>TRBJ1-1|NA|TRBV20-1|TRBD1
CSAKAATGGVNTEAFF
TGCAGTGCTAAAGCCGCGACAGGGGGTGTGAACACTGAAGCTTTCTTT
>TRBJ2-1|many|TRBV5-1|TRBD2
CASSFGLAGGWNEQFF
TGCGCCAGCAGCTTTGGACTAGCGGGAGGGTGGAATGAGCAGTTCTTC
>TRBJ1-6|many|TRBV9|NA
CASSVGGGGNTASLHF
TGTGCCAGCAGCGTAGGTGGGGGGGGCAACACCGCATCCCTCCACTTT
>TRBJ2-1|many|TRBV6-4|TRBD1
CASSASGQGAAIGYNEQFF
TGTGCCAGCAGTGCCTCGGGACAGGGGGCGGCAATAGGCTACAATGAGCAGTTCTTC
>TRBJ1-5|many|TRBV28|TRBD1
CASSLWTGRGQPQHF
TGTGCCAGCAGTTTATGGACAGGGAGAGGGCAGCCCCAGCATTTT
>TRBJ1-1|many|TRBV5-1|NA
CASSFTGPTEAFF
TGCGCCAGCAGCTTTACAGGGCCCACTGAAGCTTTCTTT
>TRBJ1-6|NA|TRBV12-3/TRBV12-4|NA
CASNSLPGGSNSPLHF
TGTGCCAGCAACTCCCTTCCGGGCGGGAGTAATTCACCCCTCCACTTT
>TRBJ1-2|few|TRBV4-1|TRBD1
CASSQMIQRGRDYGYTF
TGCGCCAGCAGCCAGATGATACAGAGGGGGCGCGACTATGGCTACACCTTC
>TRBJ2-1|many|TRBV5-1|NA
CASSLDPGTNEQFF
TGCGCCAGCAGCTTGGACCCCGGGACTAATGAGCAGTTCTTC
>TRBJ2-1|few|TRBV6-2/TRBV6-3|TRBD2
CASSTPRREGLGEQFF
TGTGCCAGCAGTACCCCCAGGCGGGAGGGCCTGGGTGAGCAGTTCTTC
>TRBJ1-1|many|TRBV7-9|TRBD1
CASSSKTGEDTEAFF
TGTGCCAGCAGCTCGAAGACAGGGGAGGACACTGAAGCTTTCTTT
>TRBJ2-7|many|TRBV20-1|TRBD2
CSASPSGAYEQYF
TGCAGTGCTAGCCCTAGCGGGGCCTACGAGCAGTACTTC
>TRBJ2-1|many|TRBV6-5|NA
CASSYGGSRHEQFF
TGTGCCAGCAGTTATGGAGGTTCTAGACATGAGCAGTTCTTC
>TRBJ1-4|many|TRBV5-5|NA
CASSLRGAEKLFF
TGTGCCAGCAGCTTGAGGGGAGCTGAAAAACTGTTTTTT
>TRBJ1-5|many|TRBV6-5|NA
CASSYRGSVSNQPQHF
TGTGCCAGCAGTTATCGCGGTAGTGTGAGCAATCAGCCCCAGCATTTT
>TRBJ2-7|many|TRBV6-1|TRBD2
CASSLTSGRAVYEQYF
TGTGCCAGCAGTCTGACTAGCGGGAGGGCCGTATACGAGCAGTACTTC
>TRBJ1-4|NA|TRBV4-3|NA
CASSQGTGSTTNEKLFF
TGCGCCAGCAGCCAAGGAACCGGGAGTACAACTAATGAAAAACTGTTTTTT
>TRBJ1-6|many|TRBV5-1|TRBD1
CASSLGDRGNSPLHF
TGCGCCAGCAGCTTGGGGGACAGGGGTAATTCACCCCTCCACTTT
>TRBJ1-2|many|TRBV20-1|NA
CSARTSLGTAYGYTF
TGCAGTGCTAGAACCTCCTTGGGGACGGCCTATGGCTACACCTTC
>TRBJ2-7|many|TRBV4-1|TRBD1
CASSQWGTQGSEQYF
TGCGCCAGCAGCCAATGGGGGACACAGGGGAGCGAGCAGTACTTC
>TRBJ1-1|many|TRBV12-3/TRBV12-4|NA
CATRNWGGLNTEAFF
TGTGCCACCAGGAACTGGGGGGGACTGAACACTGAAGCTTTCTTT
>TRBJ2-7|NA|TRBV20-1|NA
CSARKEDEQYF
TGCAGTGCTAGAAAAGAGGACGAGCAGTACTTC
>TRBJ2-1|many|TRBV15|NA
CATSRDGLSSYNEQFF
TGTGCCACCAGCAGAGACGGATTATCCTCCTACAATGAGCAGTTCTTC
>TRBJ2-3|many|TRBV29-1|NA
CSVEVTDTDTQYF
TGCAGCGTTGAAGTGACAGATACAGATACGCAGTATTTT
>TRBJ1-2|many|TRBV2|NA
CASSAGTSYGYTF
TGTGCCAGCAGCGCCGGGACATCGTATGGCTACACCTTC
>TRBJ1-5|few|TRBV6-2/TRBV6-3|NA
CASSPRTANSNQPQHF
TGTGCCAGCAGTCCACGGACAGCAAATAGCAATCAGCCCCAGCATTTT
>TRBJ1-1|many|TRBV20-1|NA
CSVCRNMNTEAFF
TGCAGTGTCTGCAGGAACATGAACACTGAAGCTTTCTTT
>TRBJ2-7|NA|TRBV27|TRBD1
CASRRQGSSYEQYF
TGTGCCAGCAGGCGACAGGGGTCATCCTACGAGCAGTACTTC
>TRBJ2-7|many|TRBV4-3|NA
CASSQEYGWSEQYF
TGCGCCAGCAGCCAAGAGTACGGTTGGAGCGAGCAGTACTTC
>TRBJ1-1|many|TRBV5-1|NA
CASSWSGGGVMNTEAFF
TGCGCCAGCAGCTGGAGCGGGGGGGGTGTGATGAACACTGAAGCTTTCTTT
>TRBJ2-1|few|TRBV4-1|NA
CASSQGQQHSYNEQFF
TGCGCCAGCAGCCAAGGACAGCAACACTCCTACAATGAGCAGTTCTTC
>TRBJ1-2|NA|TRBV28|NA
CAVNRETQGGYTF
TGTGCCGTTAACCGAGAGACCCAGGGGGGCTACACCTTC
>TRBJ2-7|many|TRBV14|TRBD1
CASSRRDRSSYEQYF
TGTGCCAGCAGCCGAAGGGACAGAAGCTCCTACGAGCAGTACTTC
>TRBJ2-7|many|TRBV12-3/TRBV12-4|NA
CASSLGASYEQYF
TGTGCCAGCAGTTTGGGGGCAAGCTACGAGCAGTACTTC
>TRBJ2-1|many|TRBV29-1|NA
CSVASYNEQFF
TGCAGCGTTGCTTCCTACAATGAGCAGTTCTTC
>TRBJ1-1|many|TRBV20-1|NA
CSARGGTHGWNTEAFF
TGCAGTGCTAGAGGGGGGACCCACGGGTGGAACACTGAAGCTTTCTTT
>TRBJ1-1|many|TRBV12-5|TRBD1
CASGLDRGGRWGTEAFF
TGTGCTAGTGGTTTGGACAGGGGGGGACGATGGGGGACTGAAGCTTTCTTT
>TRBJ2-3|few|TRBV28|NA
CASSNTGSSTWTDTQYF
TGTGCCAGCAGTAACACGGGATCCTCGACTTGGACAGATACGCAGTATTTT
>TRBJ1-3|many|TRBV5-1|NA
CASSFGGLISGNTIYF
TGCGCCAGCAGCTTTGGGGGACTCATATCTGGAAACACCATATATTTT
>TRBJ1-1|many|TRBV5-4|NA
CASSLGGAFSEAFF
TGTGCCAGCAGCTTGGGAGGCGCCTTCTCTGAAGCTTTCTTT
>TRBJ2-4|few|TRBV20-1|TRBD1
CSAHRRDRGFFKNIQYF
TGCAGTGCCCACCGGCGGGACAGGGGGTTTTTCAAAAACATTCAGTACTTC
>TRBJ1-6|many|TRBV7-2|TRBD1
CASSSRQGNSPLHF
TGTGCCAGCAGCTCGAGACAGGGCAATTCACCCCTCCACTTT
>TRBJ1-1|many|TRBV9|NA
CASSVASGPGAEAFF
TGTGCCAGCAGCGTAGCTTCGGGGCCTGGCGCTGAAGCTTTCTTT
>TRBJ2-7|many|TRBV5-1|TRBD2
CASRRLAGEGSYEQYF
TGCGCCAGCCGACGACTAGCGGGAGAAGGTTCCTACGAGCAGTACTTC
>TRBJ2-5|many|TRBV6-6|NA
CASSYSQETQYF
TGTGCCAGCAGTTACTCGCAAGAGACCCAGTACTTC
>TRBJ1-2|many|TRBV2|NA
CASSAERTNYGYTF
TGTGCCAGCAGTGCCGAGAGGACTAACTATGGCTACACCTTC
>TRBJ1-1|many|TRBV5-1|NA
CASSLRQNTEAFF
TGCGCCAGCAGCTTGAGACAGAACACTGAAGCTTTCTTT
>TRBJ2-2|many|TRBV29-1|NA
CSVWTAEGGRTGELFF
TGCAGCGTTTGGACGGCGGAAGGGGGTCGGACCGGGGAGCTGTTTTTT
>TRBJ1-4|few|TRBV27|NA
CASSFLGRTGGEKLFF
TGTGCCAGCAGTTTTTTGGGCAGGACCGGAGGTGAAAAACTGTTTTTT
>TRBJ1-3|many|TRBV5-1|NA
CASSFDRPGNTIYF
TGCGCCAGCAGCTTTGACAGGCCTGGAAACACCATATATTTT
>TRBJ2-1|NA|TRBV19|TRBD2
CASSTQAGGEQFF
TGTGCCAGTTCCACTCAAGCGGGAGGTGAGCAGTTCTTC